The 19 T cell receptor beta chains below come from one sample, sequenced in a study of blood T cell repertoires in COVID-19. Generated by immunoSEQ multiplex PCR, the TCRdb table keeps only in-frame clones and is missing some. In the table there are 90,000 to 140,000 clones, roughly 80% of which are singletons. Sample: peripheral blood. The receptors were sampled from a woman in her sixties or seventies with acute or convalescent COVID-19.

This rearrangement joins TRBV7-2 to TRBJ2-1; D might be TRBD2 (7 bases). The CDR3 loop spans 15 amino acids. V lost 2 bases, J lost 4 bases, and 12 bases lay in between. From germline, CDR1 is SGHTA and CDR2 FQGNSA. The CDR3 region is CASSLHRGGYNEQFF. Written as DNA, the CDR3 is TGTGCCAGCAGCTTACATAGGGGGGGATACAATGAGCAGTTCTTC.

DNA of the CDR3: TGCGCCAGCAGCTTGAGTGGACAGACTGGGCACTACGAGCAGTACTTC. It specifies CASSLSGQTGHYEQYF. The rearrangement links TRBV5-1 to TRBJ2-7; D may be TRBD1 (6 bases). This CDR3 region has 16 residues. Trimming took 1 base from V and 3 from J, leaving 17 bases between them. Per the germline V gene, CDR1 is SGHRS and CDR2 is YFSETQ.

The chain recombines TRBV18 with TRBJ1-3, with 7 bases matching TRBD1. The V segment lost 4 bases and the J segment 0 bases; nucleotides outside the gene matches: 9. Germline CDR1 and CDR2: KGHSH and LQKENI. The CDR3 is 17 amino acids. The CDR3 nucleotides read TGTGCCAGCTCACAAAACAGGGGACAACACTCTGGAAACACCATATATTTT. It is translated as CASSQNRGQHSGNTIYF.

The J gene is TRBJ1-1, the V gene TRBV25-1, with D perhaps TRBD1 (6 bases). V dropped 5 bases and J dropped 1 base, with 11 bases sitting between them. Germline V gene lookup returns CDR1 MGHDK and CDR2 SYGVNS. This CDR3 region has 14 residues. CDR3 DNA sequence: TGTGCCAGCAGTCGTACAGGGACGAACACTGAAGCTTTCTTT. The encoded protein is CASSRTGTNTEAFF.

This sequence joins TRBV5-1 and TRBJ2-3; 7 nucleotides line up with TRBD2. Trimming took 0 bases from V and 0 from J; bases not matched to a gene: 1. This CDR3 comprises 15 residues. Per the germline V gene, CDR1 is SGHRS and CDR2 is YFSETQ. In DNA form, the CDR3 reads TGCGCCAGCAGCTTGGATAGCGGGAGCACAGATACGCAGTATTTT. Translating it yields CASSLDSGSTDTQYF.

J is TRBJ2-3 and V is TRBV5-1; a weak D match, TRBD2 (6 bases). Germline V gene lookup returns CDR1 SGHRS and CDR2 YFSETQ. V was pared by 0 bases and J by 1 base, with 12 bases between. There are 16 residues in the CDR3. CDR3 in amino acids: CASSLAAVAGTDTQYF. The CDR3 nucleotides read TGCGCCAGCAGCTTGGCCGCGGTAGCGGGCACAGATACGCAGTATTTT. Based on the CDR3 plus reference TRBV5-1 and TRBJ2-3, the full variable domain is KAGVTQTPRYLIKTRGQQVTLSCSPISGHRSVSWYQQTPGQGLQFLFEYFSETQRNKGNFPGRFSGRQFSNSRSEMNVSTLELGDSALYLCASSLAAVAGTDTQYFGPGTRLTVL.

The CDR3 bases are TGCGCCAGCAGCCAAGAACCGGGACTAGCGGCGAGCTCCTACAATGAGCAGTTCTTC. Its protein product is CASSQEPGLAASSYNEQFF. The V and J genes are TRBV4-1 and TRBJ2-1; 11 nucleotides match TRBD2. The length of the CDR3 is 19 residues. V shed 0 bases and J 0 bases; nucleotides not matched to a gene: 7. CDR1 and CDR2 (germline): MGHRA, YSYEKL.

This chain uses TRBV7-9 with TRBJ2-5, with D uncertain. The germline V gene encodes CDR1 SEHNR and CDR2 FQNEAQ (reference sequence). V was cut by 6 bases and J by 2 bases, with 7 bases left in between. This CDR3 is built from 12 residues. This CDR3 reads CASSRFQETQYF. The CDR3, as DNA: TGTGCCAGCAGTCGTTTTCAAGAGACCCAGTACTTC.

V usage is TRBV19 and J usage is TRBJ2-1; TRBD2 aligns across 7 bases. The V and J ends lost 5 bases and 2 bases, in that order; junction bases with no gene match: 6. The CDR3 length is 15 residues. Germline values: CDR1 LNHDA, CDR2 SQIVND (reference sequence). This chain's CDR3 is CASSPQRGPYNEQFF. The DNA of the CDR3 is TGTGCCAGTAGTCCTCAGCGGGGACCCTACAATGAGCAGTTCTTC.

The rearrangement joins TRBV6-5 to TRBJ2-3, with 12 bases that match TRBD2. The CDR3 is 15 amino acids. J gave up 8 bases and V 6 bases, and 9 bases lay outside the gene matches. Germline-derived CDR1 and CDR2 are MNHEY and SVGAGI. CDR3 loop: CASRHVTSGGVTQYF. CDR3 DNA sequence: TGTGCCAGCAGGCACGTGACTAGCGGGGGTGTTACGCAGTATTTT.

The table lists this clone with a count of one. The V and J genes are TRBV5-1 and TRBJ2-2; 7 bases match TRBD2. The J segment lost 1 base and the V segment lost 5 bases, leaving 5 bases of the junction unmatched. Germline CDR1 and CDR2: SGHRS and YFSETQ. This CDR3 contains 15 residues. The CDR3 nucleotides are TGCGCCAGCAGGCCGGGGGGTGAGAACACCGGGGAGCTGTTTTTT. It is translated as CASRPGGENTGELFF.

The rearrangement links TRBV15 to TRBJ2-1; 8 nucleotides agree with TRBD2. The CDR3 length is 15 residues. The ends lost 0 bases at V and 9 bases at J; junction bases unmatched: 7. Germline lookup yields CDR1 LNHNV and CDR2 YYDKDF (reference sequence). CDR3 sequence (DNA): TGTGCCACCAGCAGAGATCTGTCGGGAGGGGCTGAGCAGTTCTTC. It translates to CATSRDLSGGAEQFF. Full variable domain (outside the CDR3, taken from reference TRBV15 and TRBJ2-1): DAMVIQNPRYQVTQFGKPVTLSCSQTLNHNVMYWYQQKSSQAPKLLFHYYDKDFNNEADTPDNFQSRRPNTSFCFLDIRSPGLGDTAMYLCATSRDLSGGAEQFFGPGTRLTVL.

This chain uses TRBV10-3 with TRBJ2-1; D is possibly TRBD1 (7 bases). V was cut by 2 bases and J by 3 bases, with 14 bases left in between. CDR3 length: 16 residues. The germline gives CDR1 ENHRY, CDR2 SYGVKD. The CDR3 here is CAISEGGTAIYNEQFF. DNA for the CDR3: TGTGCCATCAGTGAGGGGGGGACAGCGATCTACAATGAGCAGTTCTTC.

This clone was counted a single time. This chain links TRBV6-1 with TRBJ1-2; D not resolved. Germline-derived CDR1 and CDR2 are MNHNS and SASEGT. The V gene lost 2 bases and the J gene lost 2 bases, with 15 bases spanning the gap. The CDR3 has 16 residues. This chain's CDR3 is CASSESVYRVNYGYTF. The CDR3 DNA follows: TGTGCCAGCAGTGAAAGTGTCTATCGAGTGAACTATGGCTACACCTTC.

V usage is TRBV2 and J usage is TRBJ2-2, with 11 positions matching TRBD2. Germline values: CDR1 SNHLY, CDR2 FYNNEI. The J segment lost 0 bases and the V segment lost 9 bases, leaving 6 bases of the junction unmatched. The CDR3 spans 16 residues. The CDR3 protein is CARAGTSGSNTGELFF. In nucleotides, the CDR3 is TGTGCCAGAGCCGGGACTAGCGGTTCGAACACCGGGGAGCTGTTTTTT.

The chain links TRBV7-6 to TRBJ2-7; D call uncertain. The V and J ends lost 5 bases and 2 bases respectively, with 13 bases between them. This CDR3 has 14 residues. Germline CDR1 is SGHVS and CDR2 is FNYEAQ. Here the CDR3 reads CASSPRSGAYEQYF. The DNA of the CDR3 is TGTGCCAGCAGCCCCCGGTCTGGTGCCTACGAGCAGTACTTC. The variable domain in full, completed from reference TRBV7-6 and TRBJ2-7, reads GAGVSQSPRYKVTKRGQDVALRCDPISGHVSLYWYRQALGQGPEFLTYFNYEAQQDKSGLPNDRFSAERPEGSISTLTIQRTEQRDSAMYRCASSPRSGAYEQYFGPGTRLTVT.

Turning to this clone: Germline and junction disagree at one end, which may indicate a read error. This sequence joins TRBV7-6 and TRBJ2-1; D may be TRBD2 (7 bases). CDR3 length: 15 amino acids. CDR1 is SGHVS and CDR2 is FNYEAQ in the germline V gene. In nucleotides, the CDR3 is TGTGCCAGCAGCTTAGTCGGGGGGCTCTACTATGAGCAGTTCTTC. It codes for CASSLVGGLYYEQFF.

V usage is TRBV19 and J usage is TRBJ2-1, with 10 bases lining up with TRBD2. Trimming took 2 bases from V and 5 from J; bases not matched to a gene: 3. This CDR3 spans 15 amino acids. Per the germline V gene, CDR1 is LNHDA and CDR2 is SQIVND (reference sequence). The CDR3 DNA reads TGTGCCAGTAGTATACTAGCGGGGGCAAACAATGAGCAGTTCTTC. It codes for CASSILAGANNEQFF.

The CDR3 protein is CASSSQGRQPQHF. CDR3 nucleotide sequence: TGTGCCAGCAGTTCACAGGGCCGGCAGCCCCAGCATTTT. This chain uses TRBV27 with TRBJ1-5, with D possibly TRBD1 on 6 matching bases. Between the trimmed V and J ends, which lost 4 bases and 7 bases, there was a span of 11 bases. This CDR3 is 13 amino acids long. CDR1 is MNHEY, CDR2 SMNVEV, per germline (reference sequence).